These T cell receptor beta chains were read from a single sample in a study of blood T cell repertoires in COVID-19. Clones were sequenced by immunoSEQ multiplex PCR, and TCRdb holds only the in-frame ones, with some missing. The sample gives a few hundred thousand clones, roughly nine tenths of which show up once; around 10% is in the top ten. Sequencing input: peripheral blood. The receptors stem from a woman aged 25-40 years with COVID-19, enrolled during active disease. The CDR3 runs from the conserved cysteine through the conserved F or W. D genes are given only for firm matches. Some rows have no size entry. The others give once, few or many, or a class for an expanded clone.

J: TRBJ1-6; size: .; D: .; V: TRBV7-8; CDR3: CASSSWGESYNSPLHF; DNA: TGTGCCAGCAGCTCCTGGGGGGAGTCCTATAATTCACCCCTCCACTTT
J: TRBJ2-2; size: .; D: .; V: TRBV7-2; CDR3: CASSTLFLGELFF; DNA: TGTGCCAGCAGCACTCTCTTTCTCGGGGAGCTGTTTTTT
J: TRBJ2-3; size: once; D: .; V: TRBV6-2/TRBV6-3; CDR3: CASSYSRTARDTQYF; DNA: TGTGCCAGCAGTTACTCCCGGACTGCGCGAGATACGCAGTATTTT
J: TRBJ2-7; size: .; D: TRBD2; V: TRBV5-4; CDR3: CASSLPLAGEDYEQYF; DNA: TGTGCCAGCAGCTTGCCCCTAGCGGGGGAAGACTACGAGCAGTACTTC
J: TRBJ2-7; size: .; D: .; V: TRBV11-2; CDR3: CASSPLGAGTDEQYF; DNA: TGTGCCAGCAGCCCTCTTGGGGCAGGGACTGACGAGCAGTACTTC
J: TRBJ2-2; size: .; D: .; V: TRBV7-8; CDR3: CASSSQVPRYTGELFF; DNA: TGTGCCAGCAGCTCCCAAGTCCCTCGGTACACCGGGGAGCTGTTTTTT
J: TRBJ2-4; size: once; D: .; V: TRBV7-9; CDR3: CASSSASWGLAKNIQYF; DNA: TGTGCCAGCAGCTCTGCCTCTTGGGGCCTAGCCAAAAACATTCAGTACTTC
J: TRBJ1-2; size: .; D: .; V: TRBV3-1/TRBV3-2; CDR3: CASSFSDPEGYGYTF; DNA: TGTGCCAGCAGCTTTTCTGACCCCGAGGGCTATGGCTACACCTTC
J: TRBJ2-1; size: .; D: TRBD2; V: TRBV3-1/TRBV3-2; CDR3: CASSQYPGGAGEQFF; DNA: TGTGCCAGCAGCCAATACCCCGGGGGGGCTGGGGAGCAGTTCTTC
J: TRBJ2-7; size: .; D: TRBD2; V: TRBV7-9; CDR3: CASTRGDQAVSYEQYF; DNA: TGTGCCAGCACCCGGGGGGACCAGGCCGTTTCCTACGAGCAGTACTTC
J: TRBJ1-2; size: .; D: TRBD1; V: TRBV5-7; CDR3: CASSRGTGLGYTF; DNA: TGTGCCAGCAGCAGGGGGACAGGTCTGGGCTACACCTTC
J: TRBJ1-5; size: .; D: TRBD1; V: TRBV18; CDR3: CASSRTGGNQPQHF; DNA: TGTGCCAGCTCGCGGACAGGGGGTAATCAGCCCCAGCATTTT
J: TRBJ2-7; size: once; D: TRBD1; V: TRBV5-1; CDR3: CASSPGTGGLYEQYF; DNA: TGCGCCAGCAGCCCTGGGACAGGGGGTTTGTACGAGCAGTACTTC
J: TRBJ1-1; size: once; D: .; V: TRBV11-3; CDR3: CASAAEGFTEAFF; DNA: TGTGCCAGCGCAGCCGAGGGTTTCACTGAAGCTTTCTTT
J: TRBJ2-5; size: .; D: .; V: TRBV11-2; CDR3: CASSLLFGETQYF; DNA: TGTGCCAGCAGCTTACTTTTCGGAGAGACCCAGTACTTC
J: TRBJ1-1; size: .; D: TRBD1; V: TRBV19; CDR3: CASRPRDSEANTEAFF; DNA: TGTGCCAGTAGACCCCGGGACAGCGAAGCGAACACTGAAGCTTTCTTT
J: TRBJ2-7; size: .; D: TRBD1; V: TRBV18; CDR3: CASSPQPTGDEQYF; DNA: TGTGCCAGCTCACCCCAACCAACAGGGGACGAGCAGTACTTC
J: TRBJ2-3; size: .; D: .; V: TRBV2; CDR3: CASSDTGLSEDTQYF; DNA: TGTGCCAGCAGTGACACGGGGTTAAGTGAAGATACGCAGTATTTT
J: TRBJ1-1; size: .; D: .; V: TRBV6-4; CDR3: CASSDSAGTEAFF; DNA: TGTGCCAGCAGTGACTCTGCAGGGACTGAAGCTTTCTTT
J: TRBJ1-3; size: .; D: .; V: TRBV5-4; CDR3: CASSYGGGTDTIYF; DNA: TGTGCCAGCAGTTATGGCGGGGGCACGGACACCATATATTTT
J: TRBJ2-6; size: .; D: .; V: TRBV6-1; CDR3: CASSVLTQGSGANVLTF; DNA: TGTGCCAGCAGTGTGCTAACTCAGGGATCTGGGGCCAACGTCCTGACTTTC
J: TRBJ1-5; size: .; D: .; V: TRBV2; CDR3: CASSEDGISLGTGDQPQHF; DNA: TGTGCCAGCAGTGAGGACGGGATTTCTCTAGGTACCGGAGATCAGCCCCAGCATTTT
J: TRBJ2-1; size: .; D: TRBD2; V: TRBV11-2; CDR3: CASSLRPIAGGNEQFF; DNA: TGTGCCAGCAGCTTAAGGCCGATAGCGGGGGGAAATGAGCAGTTCTTC
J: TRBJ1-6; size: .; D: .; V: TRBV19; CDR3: CASTESSYNSPLHF; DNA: TGTGCCAGCACGGAGAGCTCCTATAATTCACCCCTCCACTTT
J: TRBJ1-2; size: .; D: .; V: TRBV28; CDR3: CASSFGGVHDYGYTF; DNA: TGTGCCAGCAGTTTCGGGGGGGTACACGACTATGGCTACACCTTC
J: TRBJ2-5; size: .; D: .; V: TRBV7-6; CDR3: CASSLRGLETQYF; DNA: TGTGCCAGCAGCTTAAGGGGCTTAGAGACCCAGTACTTC
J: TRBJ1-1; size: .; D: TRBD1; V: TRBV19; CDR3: CASSITGTGKNTEAFF; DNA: TGTGCCAGTAGTATAACAGGGACAGGGAAGAACACTGAAGCTTTCTTT
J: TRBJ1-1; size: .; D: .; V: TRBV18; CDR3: CASSRVGQTEAFF; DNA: TGTGCCAGCTCACGGGTTGGACAGACCGAAGCTTTCTTT
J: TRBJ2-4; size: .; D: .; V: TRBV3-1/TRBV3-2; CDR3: CASSQAIAKNIQYF; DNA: TGTGCCAGCAGCCAAGCCATAGCCAAAAACATTCAGTACTTC
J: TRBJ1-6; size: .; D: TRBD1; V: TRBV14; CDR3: CASSQATGFNSPLHF; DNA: TGTGCCAGCAGCCAAGCGACAGGGTTTAATTCACCCCTCCACTTT
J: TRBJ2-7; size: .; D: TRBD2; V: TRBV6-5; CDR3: CATGPGLAAYEQYF; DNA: TGTGCCACCGGTCCGGGACTAGCTGCCTACGAGCAGTACTTC
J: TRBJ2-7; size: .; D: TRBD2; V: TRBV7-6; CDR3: CASSRGTASGGSYEQYF; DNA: TGTGCCAGCAGCCGCGGAACAGCTTCGGGGGGAAGCTACGAGCAGTACTTC
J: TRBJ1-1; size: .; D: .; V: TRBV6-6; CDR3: CASREGTEAFF; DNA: TGTGCCAGCAGGGAGGGAACTGAAGCTTTCTTT
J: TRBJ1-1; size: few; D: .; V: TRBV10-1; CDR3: CASKREEGTEAFF; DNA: TGCGCCAGTAAGCGGGAGGAAGGCACTGAAGCTTTCTTT
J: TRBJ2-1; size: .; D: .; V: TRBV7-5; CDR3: CVRSFGSFIHNEQFF; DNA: TGTGTCAGAAGCTTCGGGTCTTTCATCCACAATGAGCAGTTCTTC
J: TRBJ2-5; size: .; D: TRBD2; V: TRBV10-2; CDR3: CASSALRGVYQETQYF; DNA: TGCGCCAGCAGTGCTCTCCGGGGGGTTTACCAAGAGACCCAGTACTTC
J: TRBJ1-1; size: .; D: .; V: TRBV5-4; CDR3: CASSSGGTEAFF; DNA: TGTGCCAGCAGCTCGGGAGGCACTGAAGCTTTCTTT
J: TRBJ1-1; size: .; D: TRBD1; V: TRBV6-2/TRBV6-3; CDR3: CASSLPGTGTMNTEAFF; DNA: TGTGCCAGCAGTTTACCCGGGACAGGGACTATGAACACTGAAGCTTTCTTT
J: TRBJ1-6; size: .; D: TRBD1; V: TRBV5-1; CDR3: CASSLLGQDNSPLHF; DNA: TGCGCCAGCAGCTTGCTGGGACAGGATAATTCACCCCTCCACTTT
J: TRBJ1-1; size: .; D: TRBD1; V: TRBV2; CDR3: CASSVDRVTEAFF; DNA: TGTGCCAGCAGTGTAGACAGGGTCACTGAAGCTTTCTTT
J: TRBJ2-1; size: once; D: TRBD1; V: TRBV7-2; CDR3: CATLWQGAYNEQFF; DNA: TGTGCCACCCTCTGGCAGGGGGCCTACAATGAGCAGTTCTTC
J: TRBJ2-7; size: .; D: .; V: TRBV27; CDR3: CASSRRMEDYEQYF; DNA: TGTGCCAGCAGTCGGCGGATGGAAGACTACGAGCAGTACTTC